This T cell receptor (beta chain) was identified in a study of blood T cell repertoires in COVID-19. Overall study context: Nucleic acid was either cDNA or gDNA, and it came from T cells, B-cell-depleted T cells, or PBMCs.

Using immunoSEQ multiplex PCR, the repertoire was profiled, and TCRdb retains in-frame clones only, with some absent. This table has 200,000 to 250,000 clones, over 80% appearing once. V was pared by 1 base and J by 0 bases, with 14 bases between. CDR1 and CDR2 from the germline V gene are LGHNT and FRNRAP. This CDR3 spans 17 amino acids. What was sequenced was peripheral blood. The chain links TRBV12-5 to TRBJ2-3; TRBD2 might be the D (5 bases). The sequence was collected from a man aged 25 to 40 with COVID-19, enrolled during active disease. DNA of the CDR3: TGTGCTAGTGGTTTGGCCCTTACCGGACTGAGCACAGATACGCAGTATTTT. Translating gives CASGLALTGLSTDTQYF.